Following are 17 T cell receptor beta chains from one sample sequenced in a study of T cell responses to AZD1222 COVID-19 vaccine (dated by TCRdb to the early 2020s). The library relied on the immunoSEQ multiplex PCR assay. What TCRdb holds here is the immuneACCESS table cut down to in-frame rearrangements. Part of the clones is not present; checked against another copy, under half of the missing clones reflect an unresolved V gene, and the others are unexplained. This sample is represented by more than 65,000 clones; approximately 85% of them were singletons. The ten top clones hold 3.4% of the sample. Interpreted using the paper, the time point label stands for: about 28 days (+/-7) after the second vaccine dose. The sequences come from peripheral blood, collected 28 days after the second AZD1222 dose. All receptors derive from an adult who received the AZD1222 COVID-19 vaccine.

J is TRBJ2-5 and V is TRBV12-5, with 10 bases fitting TRBD2. Germline V lookup: CDR1 LGHNT, CDR2 FRNRAP. CDR3 length equals 15 residues. J gave up 4 bases and V 3 bases, and 5 bases lay outside the gene matches. This CDR3 reads CASGLGLAGAETQYF. CDR3 DNA sequence: TGTGCTAGTGGTTTAGGGCTAGCGGGAGCAGAGACCCAGTACTTC.

The V gene is TRBV5-1, the J gene TRBJ1-1; TRBD1 agrees at 10 bases. CDR3 length: 12 residues. Germline V gene sequence: CDR1 SGHRS, CDR2 YFSETQ. J was trimmed by 8 bases and V by 5 bases; bases with no gene match: 3. The DNA for the CDR3 is TGCGCCAGCAGGCCGGGACAGGGGGAAGCTTTCTTT. Translation gives CASRPGQGEAFF.

This clone came up once. The V call is TRBV28, the J call TRBJ2-7; no clear D. Trimming took 1 base from V and 5 from J, leaving 15 bases between them. Germline V lookup: CDR1 MDHEN, CDR2 SYDVKM. The CDR3 is made up of 15 amino acids. CDR3 bases: TGTGCCAGCAGTTTATTACAGCAAAGCCGGAACGAGCAGTACTTC. Its protein product is CASSLLQQSRNEQYF.

The gene calls are TRBV11-2 and TRBJ2-5; D gene uncertain. CDR3 length: 15 residues. Germline V gene sequence: CDR1 SGHAT, CDR2 FQNNGV. Trimming removed 0 bases at V and 3 bases at J, with 11 bases between. The DNA of the CDR3 is TGTGCCAGCAGCTTAGATAGTACAGCAGAAGAGACCCAGTACTTC. Residues: CASSLDSTAEETQYF. The variable domain in full, with the rest retrieved from reference TRBV11-2 and TRBJ2-5, is EAGVAQSPRYKIIEKRQSVAFWCNPISGHATLYWYQQILGQGPKLLIQFQNNGVVDDSQLPKDRFSAERLKGVDSTLKIQPAKLEDSAVYLCASSLDSTAEETQYFGPGTRLLVL.

The chain recombines TRBV11-2 with TRBJ2-7; perhaps TRBD1 as D (6 bases). The germline gives CDR1 SGHAT, CDR2 FQNNGV. The CDR3 runs to 12 residues. With 6 bases removed from V and 2 bases from J, the gap between germline ends came to 8 bases. The CDR3 coding sequence is TGTGCCAGCAGGGGGGCTACCTACGAGCAGTACTTC. It encodes CASRGATYEQYF.

This sequence joins TRBV5-1 and TRBJ1-6; TRBD1 agrees at 7 bases. V trimming: 3 bases; J trimming: 5 bases; junction bases outside the gene matches: 2. Germline V lookup: CDR1 SGHRS, CDR2 YFSETQ. The CDR3 extends over 14 amino acids. Here the CDR3 reads CASSSGTDNSPLHF. As DNA, the CDR3 is TGCGCCAGCAGCTCCGGGACAGATAATTCACCCCTCCACTTT.

The chain joins TRBV3-1 (or the pseudogene TRBV3-2) to TRBJ1-2, with D hard to call. Germline loops: CDR1 LGHDT, CDR2 YNNKEL (reference sequence). V was pared by 7 bases and J by 0 bases, with 6 bases between. The CDR3 consists of 12 residues. The CDR3 region is CASTDANYGYTF. The DNA of the CDR3 is TGTGCCAGCACGGATGCTAACTATGGCTACACCTTC.

This clone has a single count. The chain employs TRBV11-2 and TRBJ2-7, with unresolved D. The CDR3 has 13 residues. V dropped 1 base and J dropped 7 bases, with 11 bases sitting between them. The germline gives CDR1 SGHAT, CDR2 FQNNGV. CDR3 coding DNA: TGTGCCAGCAGCTTAGCTGCCGCCGGGGAGCAGTACTTC. Its translation is CASSLAAAGEQYF.

The chain uses TRBV7-2 and TRBJ1-2, with D tentatively TRBD1 (5 bases). The CDR3 spans 13 residues. V lost 5 bases, J lost 4 bases, and 11 bases lay in between. Germline-derived CDR1 and CDR2 are SGHTA and FQGNSA. CDR3 DNA: TGTGCCAGCAGCAGGGACTATGGCTATGGCTACACCTTC. Encoded protein: CASSRDYGYGYTF.

The CDR3 sequence is CASSLVTGNQPQHF. The CDR3 DNA reads as TGTGCCAGCAGTTTGGTGACAGGGAATCAGCCCCAGCATTTT. V usage is TRBV28 and J usage is TRBJ1-5; 7 nucleotides align to TRBD1. The V segment lost 3 bases and the J segment 4 bases; nucleotides outside the gene matches: 3. Germline values: CDR1 MDHEN, CDR2 SYDVKM. The CDR3 length is 14 residues.

The DNA of the CDR3 is TGTGCCAGCAGCTTGGCCAGGAGACCCTCTGGAAACACCATATATTTT. It is translated as CASSLARRPSGNTIYF. The chain uses TRBV5-8 and TRBJ1-3; D ambiguous. V lost 0 bases to trimming and J lost 0 bases, with 10 bases between them. The CDR3 extends over 16 amino acids. Germline lookup yields CDR1 SGHTS and CDR2 YDEGEE.

This chain links TRBV7-7 with TRBJ2-7; 9 positions agree with TRBD1. The CDR3 spans 15 residues. V shed 2 bases and J 2 bases; nucleotides not matched to a gene: 4. Germline CDR1 and CDR2: SSHAT and FNYEAQ (reference sequence). Here the CDR3 DNA reads TGTGCCAGCAGCTTACTGGGACAGGGCCCCTACGAGCAGTACTTC. Its translation: CASSLLGQGPYEQYF.

The sample holds a few counts of this clone. The rearrangement links TRBV19 to TRBJ2-3; D ambiguous. Between the trimmed V and J ends, which lost 3 bases and 5 bases, there was a span of 3 bases. CDR1 is LNHDA, CDR2 SQIVND, per germline (reference sequence). This CDR3 is 11 amino acids long. The CDR3 protein is CASSMGDTQYF. CDR3 sequence (DNA): TGTGCCAGTAGTATGGGAGATACGCAGTATTTT.

V and J are TRBV14 and TRBJ1-1, with 7 positions matching TRBD1. Trimming removed 4 bases from V and 4 bases from J; junction bases left unmatched: 3. The CDR3 runs to 13 residues. CDR1 and CDR2 (germline): SGHDN, FVKESK. Here the CDR3 DNA reads TGTGCCAGCAGCCCACAGGGGTTCACTGAAGCTTTCTTT. Its translation is CASSPQGFTEAFF.

The rearrangement links TRBV12-3 or TRBV12-4 to TRBJ1-2; 10 bases line up with TRBD1. The trim removed 3 bases at V and 7 bases at J, leaving 2 bases unmatched. This CDR3 is built from 13 residues. The CDR3 region has the DNA TGTGCCAGCAGTTTTGGGACAGGGGTTGGCTACACCTTC. Protein sequence: CASSFGTGVGYTF.

The table lists this clone with a few counts. The sample contains more than one DNA sequence encoding this CDR3. J is TRBJ1-6 and V is TRBV5-1, with a possible D match to TRBD1 (5 bases). The CDR3 extends over 14 amino acids. The ends were cut back, 0 bases at V and 7 bases at J, with 8 bases in the middle. From germline, CDR1 is SGHRS and CDR2 YFSETQ. CDR3 loop: CASSLVSGNSPLHF. The CDR3 DNA follows: TGCGCCAGCAGCTTGGTTTCAGGGAATTCACCCCTCCACTTT.

This chain joins TRBV9 and TRBJ2-2; 8 nucleotides agree with TRBD2. The ends lost 4 bases at V and 5 bases at J; junction bases unmatched: 10. This CDR3 region has 16 residues. Per germline, CDR1 SGDLS and CDR2 YYNGEE. Here the CDR3 DNA reads TGTGCCAGCAGCTCAACCGGGACTAGGGGAACCGGGGAGCTGTTTTTT. Its translation: CASSSTGTRGTGELFF.